This T cell receptor beta chain was captured in a study of identifying expanded T cells in peripheral blood. Assay used: immunoSEQ multiplex PCR; TCRdb lists only in-frame clones, some missing. Seen here are some 95,000 clones, roughly 90% observed once, and the top ten hold 5.5% to 7%. CDR3 length equals 15 residues. The germline V and J ends were trimmed by 2 bases and 1 base, with 6 bases remaining between them. Per the germline V gene, CDR1 is MDHEN and CDR2 is SYDVKM. Notes on the study in general: Technical replicates showed around 1.2 changed clones; two weeks about 16.4; four weeks 19.

A word on this clone: What it binds is not known.

Sequenced material: blood. The clonotype originates from a person aged 18-69 years in good health. The V gene is TRBV28, the J gene TRBJ2-6; no definite D call. The CDR3, as DNA: TGTGCCAGCAGTTTAAGTGGGTCTGGGGCCAACGTCCTGACTTTC. Its translation: CASSLSGSGANVLTF.